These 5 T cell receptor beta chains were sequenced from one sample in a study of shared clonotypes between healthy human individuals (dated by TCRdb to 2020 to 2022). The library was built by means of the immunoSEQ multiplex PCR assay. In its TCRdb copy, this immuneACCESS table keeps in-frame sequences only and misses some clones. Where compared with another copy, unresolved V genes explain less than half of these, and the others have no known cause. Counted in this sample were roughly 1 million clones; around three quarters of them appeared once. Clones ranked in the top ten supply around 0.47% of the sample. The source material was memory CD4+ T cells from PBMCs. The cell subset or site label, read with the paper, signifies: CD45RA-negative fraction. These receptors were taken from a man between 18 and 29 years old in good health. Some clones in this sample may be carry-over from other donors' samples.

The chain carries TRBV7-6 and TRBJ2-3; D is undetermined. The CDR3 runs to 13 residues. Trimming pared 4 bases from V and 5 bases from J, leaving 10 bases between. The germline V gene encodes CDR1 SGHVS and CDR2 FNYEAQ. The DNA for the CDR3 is TGTGCCAGCAGCTCGTCCCCCCGAGATACGCAGTATTTT. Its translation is CASSSSPRDTQYF.

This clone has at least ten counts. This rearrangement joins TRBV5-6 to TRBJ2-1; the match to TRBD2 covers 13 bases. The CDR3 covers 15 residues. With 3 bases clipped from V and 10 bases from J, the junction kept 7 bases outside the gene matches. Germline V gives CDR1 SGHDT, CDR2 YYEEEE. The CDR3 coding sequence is TGTGCCAGCAGCTCCGGACTAGCGGGAGTGGTAGAGCAGTTCTTC. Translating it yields CASSSGLAGVVEQFF.

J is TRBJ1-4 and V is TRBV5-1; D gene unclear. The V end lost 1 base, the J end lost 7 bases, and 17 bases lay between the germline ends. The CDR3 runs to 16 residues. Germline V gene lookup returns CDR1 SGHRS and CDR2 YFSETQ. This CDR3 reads CASSLNGGGESEKLFF. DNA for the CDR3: TGCGCCAGCAGCTTGAATGGAGGTGGCGAGAGTGAAAAACTGTTTTTT.

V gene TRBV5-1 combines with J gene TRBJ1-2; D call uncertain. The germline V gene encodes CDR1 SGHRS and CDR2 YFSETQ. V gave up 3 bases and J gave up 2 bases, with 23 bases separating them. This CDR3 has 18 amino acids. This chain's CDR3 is CASSSGPRTVIYNYGYTF. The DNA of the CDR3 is TGCGCCAGCAGCTCCGGTCCAAGAACAGTGATATACAACTATGGCTACACCTTC.

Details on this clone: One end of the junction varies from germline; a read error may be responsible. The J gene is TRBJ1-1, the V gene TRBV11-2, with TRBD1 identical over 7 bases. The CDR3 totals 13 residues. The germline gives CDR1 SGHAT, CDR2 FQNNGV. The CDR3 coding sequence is TGTGCCAGCACCTTACTCGGGACAGCCTTGTTCTTCTTT. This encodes CASTLLGTALFFF.